The present T cell receptor beta chain was sequenced within a study of blood T cell repertoires in COVID-19. Across the whole study: COVID-19 samples from acute and convalescent phases originated in the United States, Italy and Spain.

Trimming left V 7 bases short and J 3 bases short, with 13 bases between. This CDR3 has 14 residues. CDR1 is MNHEY and CDR2 is SVGAGI in the germline V gene. While infection was still active, Seattle patients were enrolled and then followed longitudinally. Methods used by the authors: For nucleated cells, counts were estimated from reference gene primer amplification. Generated by immunoSEQ multiplex PCR, the TCRdb table keeps only in-frame clones and is missing some. V and J calls and clone size are as listed in that table; D and trimming were resolved from the DNA. This table has 200,000 to 250,000 clones, almost 85% appearing once.

V is TRBV6-5 and J is TRBJ1-5; D is ambiguous. The sequencing input was peripheral blood. The sequence came from an older woman with COVID-19, enrolled during active disease. In nucleotides, the CDR3 is TGTGCCAGCACCTGGACCCGGGACAATCAGCCCCAGCATTTT. Encoded protein: CASTWTRDNQPQHF.